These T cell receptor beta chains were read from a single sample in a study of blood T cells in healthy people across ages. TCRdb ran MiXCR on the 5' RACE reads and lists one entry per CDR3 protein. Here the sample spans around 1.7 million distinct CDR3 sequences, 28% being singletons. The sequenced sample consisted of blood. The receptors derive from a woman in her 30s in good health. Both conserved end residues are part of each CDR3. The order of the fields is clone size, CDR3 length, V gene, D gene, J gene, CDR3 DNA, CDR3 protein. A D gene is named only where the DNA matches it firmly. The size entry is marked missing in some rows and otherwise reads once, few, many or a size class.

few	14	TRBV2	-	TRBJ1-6	TGTGCCAGCGAGACGGGAATAGCAGGTTCACCCCTCCACTTT	CASETGIAGSPLHF
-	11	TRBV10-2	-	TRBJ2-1	TGCGCCAGCAGTGGACATGTCGAGCAGTTCTTC	CASSGHVEQFF
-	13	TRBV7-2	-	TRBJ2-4	TGTGCCAGCAGCCAGGGCCCAGCGGACATTCAGTACTTC	CASSQGPADIQYF
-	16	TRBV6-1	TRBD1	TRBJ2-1	TGTGCCAGCAGTGAAGATGGACAGGGCCCCTACAATGAGCAGTTCTTC	CASSEDGQGPYNEQFF
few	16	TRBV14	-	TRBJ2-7	TGTGCCAGCAGCCAATTTACCTGGGCGGCGTCCTACGAGCAGTACTTC	CASSQFTWAASYEQYF
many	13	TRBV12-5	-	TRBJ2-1	TGTGCTAGTGGTTTGGATAGCGAATCTGAGCAGTTCTTC	CASGLDSESEQFF
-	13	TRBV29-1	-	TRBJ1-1	TGCAGCGTTCTCTCCCACTTTGTCGGGAAAGCTTTCTTT	CSVLSHFVGKAFF
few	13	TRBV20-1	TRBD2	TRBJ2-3	TGCAGTGCTTGGGACTACCGCACAGATACGCAGTATTTT	CSAWDYRTDTQYF
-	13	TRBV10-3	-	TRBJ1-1	TGTGCCATCAGTGACAGGGTGGGGTCTGAAGCTTTCTTT	CAISDRVGSEAFF
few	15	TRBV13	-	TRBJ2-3	TGTGCCAGCAGCTCGCGGGCAGCCGGCACAGATACGCAGTATTTT	CASSSRAAGTDTQYF
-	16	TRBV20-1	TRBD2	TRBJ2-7	TGCAGTGCTAGAGATTATAATAGCGGGCTCTCCTACGAGCAGTACTTC	CSARDYNSGLSYEQYF
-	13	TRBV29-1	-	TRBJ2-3	TGCAGCGTTCTGACAGGTGCGGCAGATACGCAGTATTTT	CSVLTGAADTQYF
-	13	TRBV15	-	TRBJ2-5	TGTGCCACCAGCAGAGGAGATTTTGGGACCCAGTACTTC	CATSRGDFGTQYF
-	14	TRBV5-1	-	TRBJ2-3	TGCACCAGCAGCTTGGATAACCAGAGAGATACGCAGTATTTT	CTSSLDNQRDTQYF
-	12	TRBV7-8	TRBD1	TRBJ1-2	TGTGCCAGCAGCTTAGCGGACAGGATCTACACCTTC	CASSLADRIYTF
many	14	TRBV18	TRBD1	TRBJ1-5	TGTGCCAGCTCACCATCGACAGGGCCTCAGCCCCAGCATTTT	CASSPSTGPQPQHF
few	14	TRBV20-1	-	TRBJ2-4	TGCAGTGCTAATAGTCCGGTGGCCAAAAACATTCAGTACTTC	CSANSPVAKNIQYF
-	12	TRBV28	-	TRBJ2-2	TGTGCCAGCAATGTGGGTACCGGGGAGCTGTTTTTT	CASNVGTGELFF
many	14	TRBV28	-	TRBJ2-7	TGTGCCAGCATGAAACAGGCAGGCGGCTACGAGCAGTACTTC	CASMKQAGGYEQYF
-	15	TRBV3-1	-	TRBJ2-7	TGTGCCAGCAGCCAAGTGGGCAATCCGGCGGCGGAGCAGTACTTC	CASSQVGNPAAEQYF
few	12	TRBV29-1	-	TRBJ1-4	TGCAGCGGGATAATGGCCGATGAAAAACTGTTTTTT	CSGIMADEKLFF
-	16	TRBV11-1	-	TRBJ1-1	TGTGCCAGCAGCTTAGCGATAAGAACATCCAACACTGAAGCTTTCTTT	CASSLAIRTSNTEAFF
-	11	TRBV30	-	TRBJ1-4	TGTGCCTGGACGGGTGGGGAAAAACTGTTTTTT	CAWTGGEKLFF
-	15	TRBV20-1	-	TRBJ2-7	TGCAGTGCTAGAGAACGGGACGCCGTTCCACGCGAGCAGTACTTC	CSARERDAVPREQYF
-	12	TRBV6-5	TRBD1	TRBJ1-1	TGTGCCAGCAGTCGACGACAGGGCGAGGCTTTCTTT	CASSRRQGEAFF
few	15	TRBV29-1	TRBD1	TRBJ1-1	TGCAGCGTTGATCCGGACAGGGGTCAAAACACTGAAGCTTTCTTT	CSVDPDRGQNTEAFF
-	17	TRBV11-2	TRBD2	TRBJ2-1	TGTGCCAGCAGCTTAGTGGGAGAGCGGGGGGTGCGAGAGACCCAGTTCTTC	CASSLVGERGVRETQFF
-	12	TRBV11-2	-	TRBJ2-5	TGTGCCAGCAGCCACGGCGAAGAGACCCAGTACTTC	CASSHGEETQYF
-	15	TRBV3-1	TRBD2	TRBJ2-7	TGTGCCAGCAGCGCGGGACTAGCGGATTCCTACGAGCAGTACTTC	CASSAGLADSYEQYF
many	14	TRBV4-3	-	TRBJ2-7	TGCGCCAGCAGCCAAGATCGGTTCTCCTACGAGCAGTACTTC	CASSQDRFSYEQYF
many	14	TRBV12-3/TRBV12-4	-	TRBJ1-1	TGTGCCAGCTTGGTCAGAAGTATGAACACTGAAGCTTTCTTT	CASLVRSMNTEAFF
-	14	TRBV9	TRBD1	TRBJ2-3	TGTGCCAGCAGCGTAGAGGGGGCCCTAAATACGCAGTATTTT	CASSVEGALNTQYF
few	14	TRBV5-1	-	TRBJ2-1	TGCGCCAGCAGCTTGGGGCTCGGGAACAATGGGCAGTTCTTC	CASSLGLGNNGQFF
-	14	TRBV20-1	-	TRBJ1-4	TGCAGTGCTCCTTCTAATCCTTCGGGGGAAAAACTGTTTTTT	CSAPSNPSGEKLFF
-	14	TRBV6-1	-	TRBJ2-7	TGTGTCGGATCCACAGGGAACGTTCGCTACGAGCAGTACTTC	CVGSTGNVRYEQYF
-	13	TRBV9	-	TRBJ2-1	TGTGCCAGCAGCGTAGAAGAGGGAGATGAGCAGTTCTTC	CASSVEEGDEQFF
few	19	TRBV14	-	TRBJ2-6	TGCGCCAGCAGCCTGGTTGGGGGCCGGACAAGCTCTGGGGCCAACGTCCTGACTTTC	CASSLVGGRTSSGANVLTF
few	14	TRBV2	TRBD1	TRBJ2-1	TGTGCCAGCAGCCTTTCCCGGGACAGGGACGAGCAGTTCTTC	CASSLSRDRDEQFF
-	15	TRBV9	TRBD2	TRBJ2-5	TGTGCCAGCAGCGTATTTAGCGGGGGCCAGGAGCCCCAGTACTTC	CASSVFSGGQEPQYF
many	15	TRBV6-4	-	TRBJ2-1	TGTGCCAGCAGCCTCGAGGATAGCTCCTACAATGAGCAGTTCTTC	CASSLEDSSYNEQFF